This TCR beta chain was sequenced for a study of human T cells and chemical hapten exposure. For the library, individual cDNA molecules each received unique molecular identifiers. TCRdb called the RACE reads again in MiXCR, with one record for every CDR3 protein. This table holds 100,000 or so distinct CDR3 sequences, 11% found once. This CDR3 region has 21 residues. The V segment lost 0 bases and the J segment 5 bases; nucleotides outside the gene matches: 20. Germline values: CDR1 LGHDT, CDR2 YNNKEL (reference sequence). Specified time point: patch test 1, 2 weeks after DPC sensitization. Treatment noted: therapeutic diphenylcyclopropenone sensitization with weekly scalp DPC.

The V and J genes are TRBV3-1 and TRBJ2-7; TRBD2 matches at 12 bases. The TCR sequence derives from a woman in her thirties or forties with alopecia areata. Some clones in this sample may be carry-over from other donors' samples. Source: whole blood, taken in connection with sensitization to the hapten diphenylcyclopropenone (DPC). CDR3 sequence (DNA): TGTGCCAGCAGCCAAGAATCCGCGACTAGCGGGAGAGAGTCCCGGAGGAACGAGCAGTACTTC. As protein: CASSQESATSGRESRRNEQYF.